This T cell receptor beta chain was recorded in a study of follicular helper T cells after annual influenza vaccination. Only in-frame clones appear in the TCRdb table, and some are missing; sequencing was by immunoSEQ multiplex PCR. The sample carries about 9,200 clones, roughly four fifths recorded once. Study-level points and caveats: ICOS-CD38- cTfh most often held earlier Day 7 ICOS+CD38+ clones.

This CDR3 has 13 residues. Germline CDR1 and CDR2: SEHNR and FQNEAQ (reference sequence). V dropped 8 bases and J dropped 3; count of bases not matched to a gene: 4. The time point denotes: 2015-2016 season, pre-vaccination. Blood volume per time point ranged from about 35 to 110 mL. Non-naive CD4+CXCR5+PD-1+ cTfh were sorted into ICOS+CD38+ and ICOS-CD38- fractions. A note on this clone: Its antigen is as yet unknown.

The specimen comprised CXCR5+ CD38- circulating T follicular helper cells from blood, sampled on the day of influenza vaccination. Subset: circulating Tfh, non-naive CD4+CXCR5+PD-1+ (ICOS+CD38+ or ICOS-CD38-). The clonotype comes from an adult who received the influenza vaccine. The chain recombines TRBV7-9 with TRBJ1-5; 7 bases fit TRBD1. The CDR3 is CASQGVNNQPQHF. Written as DNA, the CDR3 is TGTGCCAGCCAGGGGGTCAACAATCAGCCCCAGCATTTT.